This entry features one T cell receptor beta chain sequence. V gave up 0 bases and J gave up 4 bases, with 13 bases separating them. The germline gives CDR1 SGHRS, CDR2 YFSETQ. The CDR3 contains 15 residues. TCRdb processed the RT-PCR reads anew with MiXCR; each CDR3 protein has one entry. The profile covers more than 550,000 distinct CDR3 sequences, with 12% to 15% appearing a single time and 3% to 4.5% taken by the ten largest. Specimen: memory CD4+ T cells from blood. V is TRBV5-1 and J is TRBJ1-2; the D is unclear. The sequence derives from a female donor in good health, serving as a healthy control. The CDR3 sequence is CASSLALSGPYGYTF. The CDR3 region has the DNA TGCGCCAGCAGCTTGGCTCTATCCGGGCCCTATGGCTACACCTTC.